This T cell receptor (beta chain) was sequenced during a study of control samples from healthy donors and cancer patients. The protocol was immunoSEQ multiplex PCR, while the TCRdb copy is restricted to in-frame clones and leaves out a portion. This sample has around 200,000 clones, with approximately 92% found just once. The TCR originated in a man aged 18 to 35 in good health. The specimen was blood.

CDR3 sequence reads: CASSAGQQETQYF. The DNA for the CDR3 is TGTGCCAGCTCGGCGGGACAGCAAGAGACCCAGTACTTC. This chain uses TRBV18 with TRBJ2-5; TRBD1 is a possible D gene (7 bases). CDR1 and CDR2 from the germline V gene are KGHSH and LQKENI. Trimming pared 6 bases from V and 2 bases from J, leaving 10 bases between. This CDR3 comprises 13 residues.